This T cell receptor beta chain was captured by sequencing in a study of cytomegalovirus exposure and HLA in healthy donors (dated by TCRdb to 2016 to 2017). Turning to the overall study: According to a later analysis, the roughly 130 validation repertoires were produced on the same platform as the approximately 690 repertoires of the first cohort. The study combined high-throughput TCR immunosequencing, statistical association of individual TCRs with disease status, and machine learning to predict cytomegalovirus infection status. Besides the first cohort of 666 subjects, a separate validation cohort made up of some 110 different subjects was used. The study aimed to test whether cataloging public T cell receptors could reveal signatures of past pathogen exposure.

CDR1 and CDR2 are drawn from the germline V gene (reference sequence): LNHDA, SQIVND. The CDR3, cysteine through phenylalanine, is 19 amino acids long. Only CDR3 DNA remains: 57 bases, in frame from the first base. Trimming costs V 1 base and J 5 bases, and their ends lie 27 bases apart. Donors formed part of the validation cohort, which comprised about 130 subjects and was distinct from the first cohort of over 500 subjects. As regards this clone: The specificity of this receptor is unknown. One base away there is no much larger clone; base qualities are not given.

General conclusions and limits of the study: The validation cohort had no HLA typing available for a later analysis, so co-occurrence within that cohort was assessed over all 130 or so repertoires. A few of the identified cytomegalovirus-associated TCR beta chains were confirmed in vitro to be specific for cytomegalovirus antigens. A total of some 180 TCR beta chains were listed by the study as associated with cytomegalovirus. Across donors, most TCR sequences were observed very rarely, whereas some public TCRs were present in many individuals. In both the original and validation cohorts, the classifier was reported to diagnose cytomegalovirus status with high specificity and sensitivity. The authors suggested that the approach could potentially be generalized to other disease states and immunological phenotypes. In a later analysis, TCRs clustered in the first cohort were found to also tend to co-occur in the roughly 110 validation repertoires, with over 90% of cluster scores above 0.

Libraries were built with the immunoSEQ multiplex PCR assay. The study's own analysis went as follows. A statistical classification framework was built to diagnose cytomegalovirus status from the catalog of TCR beta chain sequences. TCRdb took over this immuneACCESS table, retaining in-frame rearrangements with V and J assigned. Such tables are incomplete; in checked studies, under half of the missing clones stem from an unresolved V gene, and the remainder is unexplained. That table furnishes V, J and clone size, whereas the DNA furnished D and trimming. The sample includes some 240,000 clones, with approximately 86% observed a single time. The top ten clones comprise around 1.2% of the sample.

The sequence is built from TRBV19 and TRBJ2-7; the D region possibly corresponds to TRBD2 (6 bases align). The clonotype comes from a woman aged 25 to 39 in good health and CMV-seropositive. The sample comprised PBMCs. The CDR3 region reads CASSIVQKDVGRRGNEQYF. Read as DNA, the sequence is TGTGCCAGTAGTATAGTACAAAAAGACGTGGGCAGGCGGGGCAACGAGCAGTACTTC. With the rest looked up from the reference TRBV19 and TRBJ2-7 genes rather than sequenced, the full variable domain is DGGITQSPKYLFRKEGQNVTLSCEQNLNHDAMYWYRQDPGQGLRLIYYSQIVNDFQKGDIAEGYSVSREKKESFPLTVTSAQKNPTAFYLCASSIVQKDVGRRGNEQYFGPGTRLTVT.